The TCR beta chain under discussion was sequenced for a study of human T cells and chemical hapten exposure. General observations from the study: Patch test score rose with PT1 expanded TCR count, significant at thresholds 8, 16 and 32, not 4.

Trimming cost V 6 bases and J 3 bases; bases outside gene matches: 11. The CDR3 consists of 17 residues. TCRdb reprocessed the RACE reads via MiXCR and lists one record per CDR3 protein. Altogether 360,000 or so distinct CDR3 sequences are present, about 6% being singletons, with the ten largest covering over 5.5%. The sample holds one count of this clonotype. Its antigen is not known. The time point was: patch test 2, 6 weeks after DPC sensitization. Treatment noted: therapeutic diphenylcyclopropenone sensitization with weekly scalp DPC. The sample here was whole blood, taken in connection with sensitization to the hapten diphenylcyclopropenone (DPC). V usage is TRBV12-3 or TRBV12-4 and J usage is TRBJ2-3, with 11 bases aligning to TRBD2. The TCR originated in a woman aged 18-30 years with alopecia areata. Some clones in this sample may be carry-over from other donors' samples. The CDR3 loop is CASSHGLAGSSTDTQYF. CDR3 coding DNA: TGTGCCAGCAGCCACGGACTAGCGGGTTCCTCGACAGATACGCAGTATTTT.